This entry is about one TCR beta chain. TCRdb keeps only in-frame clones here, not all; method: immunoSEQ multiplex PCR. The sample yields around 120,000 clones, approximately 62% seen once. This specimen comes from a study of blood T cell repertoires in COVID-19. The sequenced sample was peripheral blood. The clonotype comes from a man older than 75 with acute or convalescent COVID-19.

This chain's CDR3 is CASSHTLADNEQFF. CDR3 nucleotide sequence: TGTGCCAGCAGCCATACACTAGCGGACAATGAGCAGTTCTTC. The gene calls are TRBV3-1 (or the pseudogene TRBV3-2) and TRBJ2-1; 8 nucleotides match TRBD2. The CDR3 consists of 14 residues. V shed 3 bases, J shed 5 bases, and the junction held 3 bases outside the gene matches. In germline, CDR1 is LGHDT, CDR2 YNNKEL (reference sequence).